A selection of T cell receptor beta chains follows, all from one sample in a study of T-cell memory formation after mild COVID-19. Using its own MiXCR run on the 5' RACE reads, TCRdb lists one record per CDR3 protein. The repertoire holds fewer than 450,000 distinct CDR3 sequences, with about 21% as singletons. Sequenced material: PBMCs or a T cell subset sorted from them (not recorded which). The receptors come from an adult woman who had mild COVID-19 (a few samples of this study predate the infection). Cell type and time point are not known. Each CDR3 is given with its conserved first and last residue. Fields, in order: clone size, J gene, D gene, CDR3 length, V gene, CDR3 protein, CDR3 DNA. The D gene is left open where the match is weak. A row's size may be missing; if present it is once, few, many or a size class.

clone_size: -; j_call: TRBJ2-5; d_call: -; cdr3_length: 15; v_call: TRBV4-1; cdr3_aa: CASSLSLGRWETQYF; cdr3_nt: TGCGCCAGCAGCCTCTCTTTAGGGCGTTGGGAGACCCAGTACTTC
clone_size: -; j_call: TRBJ2-5; d_call: TRBD1; cdr3_length: 16; v_call: TRBV19; cdr3_aa: CASSPRTGLVEETQYF; cdr3_nt: TGTGCCAGTAGTCCGAGGACAGGGCTTGTCGAAGAGACCCAGTACTTC
clone_size: -; j_call: TRBJ1-1; d_call: -; cdr3_length: 13; v_call: TRBV30; cdr3_aa: CAWNRQKRTEAFF; cdr3_nt: TGTGCCTGGAATCGACAGAAACGCACTGAAGCTTTCTTT
clone_size: -; j_call: TRBJ2-5; d_call: TRBD1; cdr3_length: 15; v_call: TRBV19; cdr3_aa: CASSRAGQGGETQYF; cdr3_nt: TGTGCCAGTAGTAGGGCGGGACAGGGAGGAGAGACCCAGTACTTC
clone_size: many; j_call: TRBJ2-2; d_call: TRBD2; cdr3_length: 15; v_call: TRBV11-3; cdr3_aa: CASRPQSGAGGELFF; cdr3_nt: TGTGCCAGCAGACCTCAAAGCGGGGCTGGCGGGGAGCTGTTTTTT
clone_size: -; j_call: TRBJ1-3; d_call: -; cdr3_length: 16; v_call: TRBV30; cdr3_aa: CAWSGDIISSGNTIYF; cdr3_nt: TGTGCCTGGAGTGGTGATATTATCAGCTCTGGAAACACCATATATTTT
clone_size: -; j_call: TRBJ2-7; d_call: -; cdr3_length: 14; v_call: TRBV10-3; cdr3_aa: CAISGPKAPYEQYF; cdr3_nt: TGTGCCATCAGTGGGCCCAAGGCCCCCTACGAGCAGTACTTC
clone_size: few; j_call: TRBJ2-3; d_call: TRBD2; cdr3_length: 15; v_call: TRBV30; cdr3_aa: CAWRGRLASTDTQYF; cdr3_nt: TGTGCCTGGAGGGGTAGACTAGCAAGCACAGATACGCAGTATTTT
clone_size: few; j_call: TRBJ2-3; d_call: -; cdr3_length: 15; v_call: TRBV5-6; cdr3_aa: CASSLLAGGDDTQYF; cdr3_nt: TGTGCCAGCAGCTTGTTAGCCGGAGGGGACGATACGCAGTATTTT
clone_size: -; j_call: TRBJ2-1; d_call: TRBD2; cdr3_length: 16; v_call: TRBV24-1; cdr3_aa: CATSETSGGTDNEQFF; cdr3_nt: TGTGCCACCAGTGAAACTAGCGGGGGGACCGACAATGAGCAGTTCTTC
clone_size: few; j_call: TRBJ2-7; d_call: -; cdr3_length: 14; v_call: TRBV6-6; cdr3_aa: CASRFNTDSYEQYF; cdr3_nt: TGTGCCAGCCGCTTTAACACTGACTCCTACGAGCAGTACTTC
clone_size: few; j_call: TRBJ2-7; d_call: -; cdr3_length: 15; v_call: TRBV20-1; cdr3_aa: CSARDLAGWSDEQYF; cdr3_nt: TGCAGTGCTAGAGATCTGGCAGGTTGGAGCGACGAGCAGTACTTC
clone_size: -; j_call: TRBJ2-7; d_call: -; cdr3_length: 11; v_call: TRBV29-1; cdr3_aa: CSGLGIYEQYF; cdr3_nt: TGCAGCGGTCTCGGGATTTACGAGCAGTACTTC
clone_size: few; j_call: TRBJ2-1; d_call: -; cdr3_length: 16; v_call: TRBV12-3/TRBV12-4; cdr3_aa: CASSLNPSGRLLGQFF; cdr3_nt: TGTGCCAGCAGTTTAAACCCCAGCGGGCGGCTCCTCGGGCAGTTCTTC
clone_size: few; j_call: TRBJ2-3; d_call: -; cdr3_length: 16; v_call: TRBV5-1; cdr3_aa: CASSFSGAGNSDTQYF; cdr3_nt: TGCGCCAGCAGCTTTTCTGGGGCCGGCAACTCCGATACGCAGTATTTT